The clone carrying this T cell receptor beta chain was seen at least ten times. What it recognizes is unknown. Profiling that covered TCR beta VDJ and CDR3 relied on genomic DNA as its template. TCRdb redid the calling of the reads with MiXCR, one entry per CDR3 protein. The sample holds 200,000 to 250,000 distinct CDR3 sequences, 34% seen once. The record originates from a study of CD8+CD57+ T cells in acquired aplastic anemia. Study-wide points: Some 28 sequences, all CD8+ CDR3, were shared between patients and controls. Significant differences in CD8+ Simpson's diversity were not observed between patients and controls.

The CDR3 totals 15 residues. With 2 bases clipped from V and 4 bases from J, the junction kept 7 bases outside the gene matches. Germline-derived CDR1 and CDR2 are SGHTA and FQGTGA. This chain uses TRBV7-3 with TRBJ1-2, with 7 bases fitting TRBD1. Sequenced sample: sorted CD4+, CD8+, or CD8+CD57+ T cells (not recorded which) from PBMCs. The clonotype comes from a human donor in good health, serving as a control. CDR3 loop: CASSLLRGPSYGYTF. The DNA for the CDR3 is TGTGCCAGCAGCTTACTGAGGGGGCCGTCCTATGGCTACACCTTC.